What follows is one TCR beta chain and its context. Antigen: not known. This sample was taken from a study of T-cell memory formation after mild COVID-19. The V end lost 4 bases, the J end lost 11 bases, and 20 bases lay between the germline ends. Germline V CDR1 and CDR2: MNHEY, SMNVEV (reference sequence). This CDR3 is 14 amino acids long. TCRdb reanalysed the 5' RACE reads using MiXCR and keeps one entry per CDR3 protein. Altogether around 400,000 distinct CDR3 sequences are present, about 24% being singletons, with the ten largest covering 8.5% to 9%. Broader study findings: That cross-reactive memory joined was suggested by some responding clones appearing in pre-infection memory. For contracting clones, CD4+ ones sat mainly in CM and EM, CD8+ in EMRA.

The receptor was derived from an adult woman who had mild COVID-19 (a few samples of this study predate the infection). Cell type and time point are not known. The specimen was PBMCs or a T cell subset sorted from them (not recorded which). The J gene is TRBJ1-1, the V gene TRBV27, with unresolved D. The CDR3 sequence is CASSSGRGGELAFF. The CDR3 DNA is TGTGCCAGCAGTTCGGGGAGAGGCGGCGAGTTGGCTTTCTTT.